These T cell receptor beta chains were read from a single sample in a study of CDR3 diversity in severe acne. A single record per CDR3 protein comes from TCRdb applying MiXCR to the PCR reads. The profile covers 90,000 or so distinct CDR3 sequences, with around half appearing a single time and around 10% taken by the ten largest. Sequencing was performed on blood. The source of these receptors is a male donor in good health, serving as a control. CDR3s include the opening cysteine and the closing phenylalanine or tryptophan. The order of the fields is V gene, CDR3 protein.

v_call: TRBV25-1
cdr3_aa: CASSPGLAGGNEQYF

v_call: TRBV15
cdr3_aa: CATETRGDEQYF

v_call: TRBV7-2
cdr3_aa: CASSPGTGAKEQYF

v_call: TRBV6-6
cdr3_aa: CASSYPSTVTYEQYF

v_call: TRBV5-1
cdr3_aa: CASSHGTSGYEQYF

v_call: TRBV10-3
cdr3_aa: CAISDRPNYGYTF

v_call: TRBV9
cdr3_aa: CASSDYQETQYF

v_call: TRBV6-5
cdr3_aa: CASRILAGAYEQYF

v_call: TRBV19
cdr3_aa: CASSIGRQNTEAFF

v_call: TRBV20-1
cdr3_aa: CSVELRNEKLFF

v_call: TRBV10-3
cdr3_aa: CAISSLWKFYEQYF

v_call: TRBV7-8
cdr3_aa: CASSLGVSAGGWGEQYF

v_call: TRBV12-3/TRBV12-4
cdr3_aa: CASSLNDQGTQYF

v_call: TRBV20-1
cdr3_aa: CRGTSGDDNEQFF

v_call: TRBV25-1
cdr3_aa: CASSLRGGTQPQHF

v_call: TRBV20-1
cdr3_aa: CSAPQREAYEQYF

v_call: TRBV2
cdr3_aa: CASSETGSSTDTQYF

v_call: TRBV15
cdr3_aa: CATSRDRSGRAVRGELFF

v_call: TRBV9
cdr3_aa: CASSVVTPTNYGYTF

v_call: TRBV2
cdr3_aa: CASSLQSGTVFEQYF

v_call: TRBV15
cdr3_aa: CDTRQAYEQYF

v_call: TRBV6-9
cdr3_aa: CASSELPGQGGDGYTF

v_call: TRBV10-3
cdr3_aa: CATASGSDEQFF

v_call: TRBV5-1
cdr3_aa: CASAPTATNEQFF

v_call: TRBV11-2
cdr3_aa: CASSFSLRDEDTEAFF

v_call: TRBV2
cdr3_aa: CASSWDRVSEQYF

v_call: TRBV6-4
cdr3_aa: CASFKEAPYEQYF

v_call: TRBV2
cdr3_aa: CASSSGGADLNTEAFF

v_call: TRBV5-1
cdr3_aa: CASSLGTGGGYTF

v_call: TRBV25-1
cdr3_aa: CASSGSGTGASLGQPQHF

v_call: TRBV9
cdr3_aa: CASSVEGGGWANEKLFF